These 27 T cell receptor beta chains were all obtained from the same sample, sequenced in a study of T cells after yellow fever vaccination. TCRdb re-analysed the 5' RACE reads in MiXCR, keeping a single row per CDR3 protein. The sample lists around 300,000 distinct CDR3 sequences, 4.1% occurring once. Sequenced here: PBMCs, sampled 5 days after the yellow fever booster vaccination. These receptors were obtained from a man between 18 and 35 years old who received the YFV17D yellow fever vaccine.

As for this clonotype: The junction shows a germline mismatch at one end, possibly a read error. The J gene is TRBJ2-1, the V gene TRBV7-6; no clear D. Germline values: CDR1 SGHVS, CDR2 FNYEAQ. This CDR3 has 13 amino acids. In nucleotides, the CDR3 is TGTGCCAGCAGCCACGGCGCCTATAATGAGCAGTTCTTC. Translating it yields CASSHGAYNEQFF.

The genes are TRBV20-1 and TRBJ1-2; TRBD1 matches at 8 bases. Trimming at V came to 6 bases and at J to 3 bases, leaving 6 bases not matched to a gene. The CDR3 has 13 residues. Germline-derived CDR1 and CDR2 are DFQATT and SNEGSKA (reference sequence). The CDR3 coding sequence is TGCAGTGCCAGGACAGGGCCGGACTATGGCTACACCTTC. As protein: CSARTGPDYGYTF.

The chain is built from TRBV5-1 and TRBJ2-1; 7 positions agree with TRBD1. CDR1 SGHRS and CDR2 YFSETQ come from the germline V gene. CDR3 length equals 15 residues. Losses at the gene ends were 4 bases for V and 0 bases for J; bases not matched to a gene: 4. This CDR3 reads CASSKTGSSYNEQFF. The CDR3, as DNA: TGCGCCAGCAGCAAGACAGGGAGCTCCTACAATGAGCAGTTCTTC.

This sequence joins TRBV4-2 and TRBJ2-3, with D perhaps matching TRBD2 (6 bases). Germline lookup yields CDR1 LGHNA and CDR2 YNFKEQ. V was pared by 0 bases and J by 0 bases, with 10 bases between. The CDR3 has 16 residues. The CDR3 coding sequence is TGTGCCAGCAGCCAAGAGGTAGCGGCTAGCACAGATACGCAGTATTTT. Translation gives CASSQEVAASTDTQYF.

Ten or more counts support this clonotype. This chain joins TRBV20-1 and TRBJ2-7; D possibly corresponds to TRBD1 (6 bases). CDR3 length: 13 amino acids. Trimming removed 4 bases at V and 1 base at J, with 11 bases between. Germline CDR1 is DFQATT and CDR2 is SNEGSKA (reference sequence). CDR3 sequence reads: CSAKRQVSYEQYF. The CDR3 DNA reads TGCAGTGCTAAAAGACAGGTGTCCTACGAGCAGTACTTC.

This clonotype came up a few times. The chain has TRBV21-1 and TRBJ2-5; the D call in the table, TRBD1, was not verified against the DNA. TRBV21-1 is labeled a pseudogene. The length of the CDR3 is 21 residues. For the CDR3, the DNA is TGTGCCAGCAGCCCAAACCCTCTAGACAGGGTGGTAGAGTCGGGCCAAGAGACCCAGTACTTC. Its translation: CASSPNPLDRVVESGQETQYF.

CDR3 nucleotide sequence: TGTGCCTGGAGTCGTCCCGGGACAGGATACTTCAACTATGGCTACACCTTC. Amino acids: CAWSRPGTGYFNYGYTF. The chain combines TRBV30 with TRBJ1-2; 8 bases fit TRBD1. CDR1 is GTSNPN and CDR2 is SVGIG in the germline V gene (reference sequence). Trimming removed 2 bases from V and 2 bases from J; junction bases left unmatched: 13. The CDR3 runs 17 residues.

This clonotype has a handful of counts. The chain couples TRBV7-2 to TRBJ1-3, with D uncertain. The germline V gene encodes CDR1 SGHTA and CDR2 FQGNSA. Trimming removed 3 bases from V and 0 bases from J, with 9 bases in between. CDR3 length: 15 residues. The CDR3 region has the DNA TGTGCCAGCAGCTTCGGACCGGTCTCTGGAAACACCATATATTTT. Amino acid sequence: CASSFGPVSGNTIYF.

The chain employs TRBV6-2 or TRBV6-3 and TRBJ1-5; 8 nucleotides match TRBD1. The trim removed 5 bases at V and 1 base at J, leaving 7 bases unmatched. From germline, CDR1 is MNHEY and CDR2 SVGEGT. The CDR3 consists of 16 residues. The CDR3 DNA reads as TGTGCCAGCAGTCCCAACGACAGGGGCAGCAATCAGCCCCAGCATTTT. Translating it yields CASSPNDRGSNQPQHF.

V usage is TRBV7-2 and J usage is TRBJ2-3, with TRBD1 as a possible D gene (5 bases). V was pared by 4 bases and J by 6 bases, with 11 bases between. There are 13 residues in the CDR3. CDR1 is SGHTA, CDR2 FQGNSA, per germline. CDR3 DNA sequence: TGTGCCAGCAGCTCAAGGGGTAGGGATACGCAGTATTTT. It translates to CASSSRGRDTQYF.

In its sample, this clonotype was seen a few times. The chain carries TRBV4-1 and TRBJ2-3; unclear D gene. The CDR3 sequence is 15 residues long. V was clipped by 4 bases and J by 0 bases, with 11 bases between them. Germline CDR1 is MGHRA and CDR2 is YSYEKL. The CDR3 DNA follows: TGCGCCAGCAGCCTTCGAAGGTCTAGCACAGATACGCAGTATTTT. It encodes CASSLRRSSTDTQYF.

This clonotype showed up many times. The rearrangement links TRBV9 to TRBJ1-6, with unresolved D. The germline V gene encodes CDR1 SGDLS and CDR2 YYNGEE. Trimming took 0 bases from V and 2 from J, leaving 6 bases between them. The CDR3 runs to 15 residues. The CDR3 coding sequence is TGTGCCAGCAGCGTAGGGAAGGCCTATAATTCACCCCTCCACTTT. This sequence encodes CASSVGKAYNSPLHF.

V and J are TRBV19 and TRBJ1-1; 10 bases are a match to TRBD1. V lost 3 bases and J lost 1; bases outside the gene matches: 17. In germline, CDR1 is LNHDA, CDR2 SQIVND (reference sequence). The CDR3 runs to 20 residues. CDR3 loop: CASSIEGQGVLKYANTEAFF. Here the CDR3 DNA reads TGTGCCAGTAGTATCGAAGGACAGGGGGTACTGAAGTACGCGAACACTGAAGCTTTCTTT.

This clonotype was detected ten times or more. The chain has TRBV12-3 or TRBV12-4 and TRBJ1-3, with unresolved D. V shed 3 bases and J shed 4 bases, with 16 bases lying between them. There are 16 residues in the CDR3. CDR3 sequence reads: CASSFAPGLRGNTIYF. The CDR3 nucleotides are TGTGCCAGCAGTTTTGCTCCGGGCTTGAGGGGAAACACCATATATTTT.

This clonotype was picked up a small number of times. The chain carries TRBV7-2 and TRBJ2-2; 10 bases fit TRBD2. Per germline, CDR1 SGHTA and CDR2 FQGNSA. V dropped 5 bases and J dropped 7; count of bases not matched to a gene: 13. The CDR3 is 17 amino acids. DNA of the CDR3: TGTGCCAGCAGCCCAGGGGGAAGCGGGGGGGCCTTCGGGGAGCTGTTTTTT. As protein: CASSPGGSGGAFGELFF.

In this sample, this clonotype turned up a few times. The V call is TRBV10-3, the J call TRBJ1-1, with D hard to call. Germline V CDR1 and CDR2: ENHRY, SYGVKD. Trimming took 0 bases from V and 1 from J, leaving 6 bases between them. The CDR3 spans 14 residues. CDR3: CAISESKGNTEAFF. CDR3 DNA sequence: TGTGCCATCAGTGAGTCGAAAGGGAACACTGAAGCTTTCTTT.

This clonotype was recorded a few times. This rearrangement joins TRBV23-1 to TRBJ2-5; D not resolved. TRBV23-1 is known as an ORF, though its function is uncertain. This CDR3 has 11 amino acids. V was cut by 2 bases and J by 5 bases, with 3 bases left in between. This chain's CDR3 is CASSQSETQYF. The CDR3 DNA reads TGCGCCAGCAGTCAAAGCGAGACCCAGTACTTC.

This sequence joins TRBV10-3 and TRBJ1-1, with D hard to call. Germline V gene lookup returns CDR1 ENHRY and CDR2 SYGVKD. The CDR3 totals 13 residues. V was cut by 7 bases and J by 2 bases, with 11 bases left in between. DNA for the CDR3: TGTGCCATCAAGAGTGACCTTAACACTGAAGCTTTCTTT. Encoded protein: CAIKSDLNTEAFF.

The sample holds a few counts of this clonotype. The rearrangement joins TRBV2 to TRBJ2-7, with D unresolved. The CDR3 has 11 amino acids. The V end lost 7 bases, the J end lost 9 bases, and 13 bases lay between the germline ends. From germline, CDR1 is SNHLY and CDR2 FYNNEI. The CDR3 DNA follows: TGTGCCAGCACTATGTTAGCCGGGCAGTACGTC. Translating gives CASTMLAGQYV.

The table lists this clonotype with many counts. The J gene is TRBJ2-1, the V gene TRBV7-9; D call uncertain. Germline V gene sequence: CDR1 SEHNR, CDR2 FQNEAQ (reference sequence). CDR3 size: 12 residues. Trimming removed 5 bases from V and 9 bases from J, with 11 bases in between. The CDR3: CASSPTGVEQFF. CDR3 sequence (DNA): TGTGCCAGCAGCCCGACGGGCGTTGAGCAGTTCTTC.

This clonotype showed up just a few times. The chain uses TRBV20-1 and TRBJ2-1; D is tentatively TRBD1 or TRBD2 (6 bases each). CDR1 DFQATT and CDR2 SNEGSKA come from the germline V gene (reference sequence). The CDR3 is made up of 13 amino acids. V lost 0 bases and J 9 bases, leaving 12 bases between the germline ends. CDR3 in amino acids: CSAREMGGGEQFF. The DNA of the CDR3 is TGCAGTGCTAGAGAAATGGGGGGCGGTGAGCAGTTCTTC.

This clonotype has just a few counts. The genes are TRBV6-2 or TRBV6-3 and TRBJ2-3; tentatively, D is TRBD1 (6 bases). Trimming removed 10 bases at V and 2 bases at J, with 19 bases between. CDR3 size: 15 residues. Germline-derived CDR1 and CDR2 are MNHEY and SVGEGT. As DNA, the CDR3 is TGTGCCACAAACTCAGGACAGCTCAACACAGATACGCAGTATTTT. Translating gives CATNSGQLNTDTQYF.

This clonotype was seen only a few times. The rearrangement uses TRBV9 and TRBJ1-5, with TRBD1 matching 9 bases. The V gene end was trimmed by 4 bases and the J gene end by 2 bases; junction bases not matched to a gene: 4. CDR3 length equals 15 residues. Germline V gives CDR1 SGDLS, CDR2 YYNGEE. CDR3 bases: TGTGCCAGCAGCACAGGGGGCATGGGCAATCAGCCCCAGCATTTT. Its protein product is CASSTGGMGNQPQHF.

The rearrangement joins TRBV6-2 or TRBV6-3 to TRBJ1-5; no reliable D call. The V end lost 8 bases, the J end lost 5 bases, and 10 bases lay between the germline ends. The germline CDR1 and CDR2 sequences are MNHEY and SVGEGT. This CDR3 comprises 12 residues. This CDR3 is CASGRLYQPQHF. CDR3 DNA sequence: TGTGCCAGCGGCAGGCTCTATCAGCCCCAGCATTTT.

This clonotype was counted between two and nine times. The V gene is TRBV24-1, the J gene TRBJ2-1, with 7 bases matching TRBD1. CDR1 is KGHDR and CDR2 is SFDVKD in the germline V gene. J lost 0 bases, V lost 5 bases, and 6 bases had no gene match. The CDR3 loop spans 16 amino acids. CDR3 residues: CATSGRGPNSYNEQFF. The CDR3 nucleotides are TGTGCCACCAGTGGTAGGGGGCCGAACTCCTACAATGAGCAGTTCTTC.

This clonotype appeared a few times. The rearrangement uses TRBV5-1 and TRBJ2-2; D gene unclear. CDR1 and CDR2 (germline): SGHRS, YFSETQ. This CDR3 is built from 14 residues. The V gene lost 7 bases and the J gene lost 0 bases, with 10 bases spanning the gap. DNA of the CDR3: TGCGCCAGCCGCCCCCCCGCGAACACCGGGGAGCTGTTTTTT. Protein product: CASRPPANTGELFF.

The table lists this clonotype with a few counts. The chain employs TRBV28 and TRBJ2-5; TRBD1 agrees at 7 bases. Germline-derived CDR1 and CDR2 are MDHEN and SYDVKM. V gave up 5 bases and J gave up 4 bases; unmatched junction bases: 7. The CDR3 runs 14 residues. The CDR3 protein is CASSHDRVGETQYF. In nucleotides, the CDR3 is TGTGCCAGCAGTCACGACAGGGTCGGAGAGACCCAGTACTTC.